This T cell receptor (beta chain) was identified in a study of OX40 agonist ivuxolimab in advanced cancers. Germline CDR1 SGHNT, CDR2 YYREEE (reference sequence). V shed 4 bases and J 3 bases; nucleotides not matched to a gene: 6. The length of the CDR3 is 16 residues. Whole-study results and caveats: Within 6 weeks, CD4+ and CD8+ blood T cells expanded clonally at 0.1 to 3.0 mg/kg.

This clone was detected once. Its antigen is still unknown. The repertoire was sequenced with immunoSEQ multiplex PCR; TCRdb's copy has only in-frame clones and lacks some. Of roughly 61,000 clones in the sample, around 88% were seen once. This chain links TRBV5-4 with TRBJ2-3, with 12 bases identical to TRBD2. Here the sequenced sample was CD4+ or CD8+ T cells sorted from blood, taken in a trial of the OX40 agonist ivuxolimab. This receptor was identified in an adult with an advanced solid tumor such as melanoma, head and neck, liver or kidney cancer. DNA for the CDR3: TGTGCCAGCAGCCTCTGGACTAGCGGGACTACAGATACGCAGTATTTT. Protein sequence: CASSLWTSGTTDTQYF.